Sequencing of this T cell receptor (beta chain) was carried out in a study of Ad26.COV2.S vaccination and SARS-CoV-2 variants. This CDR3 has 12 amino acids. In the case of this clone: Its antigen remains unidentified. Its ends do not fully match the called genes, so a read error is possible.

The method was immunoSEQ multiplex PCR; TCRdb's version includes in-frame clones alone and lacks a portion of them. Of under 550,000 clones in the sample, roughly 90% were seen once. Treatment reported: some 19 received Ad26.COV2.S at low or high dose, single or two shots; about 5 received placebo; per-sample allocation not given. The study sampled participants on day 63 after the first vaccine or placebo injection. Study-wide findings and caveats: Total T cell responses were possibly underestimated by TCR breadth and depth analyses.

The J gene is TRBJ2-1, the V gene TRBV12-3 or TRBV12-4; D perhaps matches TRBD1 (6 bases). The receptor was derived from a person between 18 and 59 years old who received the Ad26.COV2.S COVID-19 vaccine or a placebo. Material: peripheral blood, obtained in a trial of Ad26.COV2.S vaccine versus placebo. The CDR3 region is CASSSTGNGQFF. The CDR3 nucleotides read TGTGCCAGCAGTTCAACAGGGAATGGGCAGTTCTTC.